This TCR beta chain emerged from a study of beta chain features in type 1 diabetes. A single heparinised blood sample, averaging roughly 0.11 L, was obtained per donor. Sorting with CD45RO/CCR7/CD25/CD127/CD95/CD27 yielded naive, central memory, regulatory and stem-like memory CD4+ cells. Populations isolated by sorting all had purity greater than 95%. This clone was recorded a few times. Between the trimmed V and J ends, which lost 6 bases and 0 bases, there was a span of 14 bases. The CDR3 runs 15 residues. Germline V gives CDR1 MDHEN, CDR2 SYDVKM. Investigators reverse transcribed all isolated RNA, so they sequenced expressed TCRB transcripts. Only in-frame clones appear in the TCRdb table, and some are missing; sequencing was by immunoSEQ multiplex PCR. In the table there are 680,000 or so clones, roughly 16% of which are singletons.

The chain joins TRBV28 to TRBJ1-2; no clear D gene. The receptor comes from a man younger than 35 in good health. Sequencing was done on a sample of naive CD4+ T cells from blood. CDR3 in amino acids: CASRVQLASNYGYTF. For the CDR3, the DNA is TGTGCCAGCAGAGTTCAGCTAGCATCTAACTATGGCTACACCTTC.